These 30 T cell receptor beta chains originate from one sample sequenced in a study of blood T cell repertoires in COVID-19. Using immunoSEQ multiplex PCR, the repertoire was profiled, and TCRdb retains in-frame clones only, with some absent. The table lists about 200,000 clones, around 90% of them singletons. Sequencing input: PBMCs or T cells enriched from blood (not recorded which). These receptors all stem from a woman in her twenties or thirties who had recovered from COVID-19.

This rearrangement joins TRBV25-1 to TRBJ2-3, with a tentative D call TRBD2 (6 bases). V lost 3 bases to trimming and J lost 2 bases, with 12 bases between them. Germline V gene data show CDR1 as MGHDK and CDR2 as SYGVNS. CDR3 size: 15 residues. Here the CDR3 reads CASSDHAGYTDTQYF. The CDR3 DNA reads TGTGCCAGCAGTGATCATGCGGGGTACACAGATACGCAGTATTTT.

The CDR3 spells CASSLGPEAFF. The DNA of the CDR3 is TGCGCCAGCAGCTTGGGGCCTGAAGCTTTCTTT. The V and J genes are TRBV5-1 and TRBJ1-1; D gene ambiguous. Trimming stripped 0 bases from V and 6 bases from J, with 3 bases between. CDR1 is SGHRS, CDR2 YFSETQ, per germline. The CDR3 extends over 11 amino acids.

The chain couples TRBV2 to TRBJ2-3; TRBD2 aligns across 12 bases. Germline CDR1 and CDR2: SNHLY and FYNNEI. The CDR3 is made up of 15 amino acids. V dropped 7 bases and J dropped 7; count of bases not matched to a gene: 9. In DNA, the CDR3 is TGTGCCAGCACCTTGACTAGCGGGAGTGGGAATACGCAGTATTTT. Residues: CASTLTSGSGNTQYF.

V usage is TRBV29-1 and J usage is TRBJ2-5, with a possible D match to TRBD2 (6 bases). The CDR3 runs 13 residues. Trimming took 4 bases from V and 1 from J, leaving 10 bases between them. Looked up from germline, CDR1 is SQVTM and CDR2 is ANQGSEA. In DNA form, the CDR3 reads TGCAGCGTTGGCGGGGTGCTCCAAGAGACCCAGTACTTC. Its translation is CSVGGVLQETQYF.

V usage is TRBV19 and J usage is TRBJ1-1; no firm D call. The germline V and J ends were trimmed by 1 base and 0 bases, with 9 bases remaining between them. Germline CDR1 is LNHDA and CDR2 is SQIVND (reference sequence). The CDR3 is 15 amino acids. The CDR3 loop reads CASSIGSGLNTEAFF. The CDR3 region has the DNA TGTGCCAGTAGTATAGGGAGCGGCCTGAACACTGAAGCTTTCTTT.

V and J are TRBV30 and TRBJ1-2, with 7 bases lining up with TRBD1. This CDR3 comprises 14 residues. With V trimmed by 2 bases and J by 5 bases, 8 bases remained unmatched. Germline V lookup: CDR1 GTSNPN, CDR2 SVGIG (reference sequence). This chain's CDR3 is CAWSRTTGLYGYTF. CDR3 DNA sequence: TGTGCCTGGAGTAGAACGACAGGGCTGTATGGCTACACCTTC.

V gene TRBV29-1 combines with J gene TRBJ2-5; D possibly corresponds to TRBD1 (6 bases). Trimming shortened V by 0 bases and J by 10 bases, and 12 bases separated the two germline ends. The CDR3 sequence is 12 residues long. Germline V gene lookup returns CDR1 SQVTM and CDR2 ANQGSEA. The CDR3 DNA reads as TGCAGCGTTGAAGACAGGACCAGGGGCCAGTACTTC. Residues: CSVEDRTRGQYF.

The rearrangement uses TRBV29-1 and TRBJ1-2; unclear D gene. The CDR3 totals 11 residues. Germline assignment: CDR1 SQVTM and CDR2 ANQGSEA. The V end lost 4 bases, the J end lost 8 bases, and 11 bases lay between the germline ends. The CDR3 here is CSVGARRGYTF. The CDR3 DNA reads as TGCAGCGTTGGGGCCCGACGGGGCTACACCTTC. Together with reference TRBV29-1 and TRBJ1-2, the CDR3 gives the full variable domain: SAVISQKPSRDICQRGTSLTIQCQVDSQVTMMFWYRQQPGQSLTLIATANQGSEATYESGFVIDKFPISRPNLTFSTLTVSNMSPEDSSIYLCSVGARRGYTFGSGTRLTVV.

This chain connects TRBV6-5 to TRBJ2-7, with 13 positions matching TRBD2. The CDR3 covers 16 residues. V shed 4 bases, J shed 4 bases, and the junction held 7 bases outside the gene matches. CDR1 is MNHEY and CDR2 is SVGAGI in the germline V gene. CDR3 nucleotides: TGTGCCAGCAGTTGGACTAGCGGGAGCTTCTCATACGAGCAGTACTTC. Its translation: CASSWTSGSFSYEQYF.

The rearrangement joins TRBV14 to TRBJ2-5; no clear D gene. CDR1 and CDR2 (germline): SGHDN, FVKESK. Trimming pared 1 base from V and 2 bases from J, leaving 8 bases between. This CDR3 spans 14 amino acids. In DNA form, the CDR3 reads TGTGCCAGCAGCCAAGGCTATTTTCAAGAGACCCAGTACTTC. This encodes CASSQGYFQETQYF.

This chain links TRBV9 with TRBJ2-6; D may be TRBD1 (7 bases). The CDR3 is 18 amino acids. V was shortened by 0 bases and J by 0 bases, with 13 bases between the two germline ends. Germline loops: CDR1 SGDLS, CDR2 YYNGEE. CDR3 amino acids: CASSVGAGGHSGANVLTF. The CDR3 bases are TGTGCCAGCAGCGTAGGGGCAGGGGGGCACTCTGGGGCCAACGTCCTGACTTTC.

A remark on this clone: A read error may produce the germline difference seen at one junction end. For the CDR3, the DNA is TGTGCCAGCAGCTTGGAGGGGTACAGTGAGCAGTTCTTC. Protein: CASSLEGYSEQFF. The chain has TRBV5-4 and TRBJ2-1, with D perhaps TRBD1 (5 bases). This CDR3 has 13 residues. Per germline, CDR1 SGHNT and CDR2 YYREEE (reference sequence).

This chain uses TRBV27 with TRBJ1-1; the D is unclear. The CDR3 is made up of 14 amino acids. Trimming removed 2 bases at V and 2 bases at J, with 9 bases between. CDR1 is MNHEY, CDR2 SMNVEV, per germline (reference sequence). In nucleotides, the CDR3 is TGTGCCAGCAGTTTAGAAACAGAAAACACTGAAGCTTTCTTT. Its translation: CASSLETENTEAFF.

This clone is a singleton in its sample. The chain uses TRBV7-2 and TRBJ2-1, with TRBD2 matching over 7 bases. This CDR3 comprises 15 residues. The germline CDR1 and CDR2 sequences are SGHTA and FQGNSA. J lost 4 bases, V lost 6 bases, and 9 bases had no gene match. The CDR3 nucleotides are TGTGCCAGCAGTTTAAGCAGTAGCGGGTACAATGAGCAGTTCTTC. Residues: CASSLSSSGYNEQFF. The variable domain in full, completed from reference TRBV7-2 and TRBJ2-1, reads GAGVSQSPSNKVTEKGKDVELRCDPISGHTALYWYRQSLGQGLEFLIYFQGNSAPDKSGLPSDRFSAERTGGSVSTLTIQRTQQEDSAVYLCASSLSSSGYNEQFFGPGTRLTVL.

The genes are TRBV2 and TRBJ1-4, with 7 bases identical to TRBD1. The V gene end was trimmed by 3 bases and the J gene end by 7 bases; junction bases not matched to a gene: 2. The CDR3 covers 13 residues. Looked up from germline, CDR1 is SNHLY and CDR2 is FYNNEI. This CDR3 reads CASSDRGSEKLFF. As DNA, the CDR3 is TGTGCCAGCAGTGACAGGGGGAGTGAAAAACTGTTTTTT.

V usage is TRBV12-3 or TRBV12-4 and J usage is TRBJ2-7; D gene uncertain. The ends were cut back, 2 bases at V and 1 base at J, with 3 bases in the middle. The CDR3 has 12 residues. The CDR3 spells CASSLLSYEQYF. The CDR3 DNA is TGTGCCAGCAGTTTATTATCCTACGAGCAGTACTTC.

This clone was picked up one time. The CDR3 here is CASSATVNTEAFF. CDR3 nucleotide sequence: TGTGCCAGCAGCGCTACAGTGAACACTGAAGCTTTCTTT. V gene TRBV9 combines with J gene TRBJ1-1; no reliable D call. The CDR3 has 13 residues. Germline V gives CDR1 SGDLS, CDR2 YYNGEE. The ends were cut back, 3 bases at V and 0 bases at J, with 6 bases in the middle.

The V and J genes are TRBV7-2 and TRBJ1-5; D unclear. Looked up from germline, CDR1 is SGHTA and CDR2 is FQGNSA. Trimming pared 6 bases from V and 7 bases from J, leaving 10 bases between. The length of the CDR3 is 12 residues. The CDR3 region has the DNA TGTGCCAGCAGAAAGCTCGGGCAGCCCCAGCATTTT. It yields the protein CASRKLGQPQHF.

The V call is TRBV5-1, the J call TRBJ1-1; the match to TRBD1 covers 7 bases. V lost 3 bases to trimming and J lost 1 base; unmatched junction nucleotides: 12. CDR1 SGHRS and CDR2 YFSETQ come from the germline V gene. The CDR3 is 17 residues long. CDR3 nucleotides: TGCGCCAGCAGCTCGGAGAAGAACAGGGGCCCGAACACTGAAGCTTTCTTT. Translating gives CASSSEKNRGPNTEAFF.

The chain recombines TRBV2 with TRBJ2-6; D may be TRBD1 (6 bases). Between the trimmed V and J ends, which lost 6 bases and 0 bases, there was a span of 12 bases. Germline CDR1 and CDR2: SNHLY and FYNNEI. This CDR3 spans 16 amino acids. The CDR3 reads CASSADRFSGANVLTF. For the CDR3, the DNA is TGTGCCAGCAGCGCAGACAGGTTCTCTGGGGCCAACGTCCTGACTTTC.

V gene TRBV7-3 combines with J gene TRBJ1-2; the match to TRBD1 covers 7 bases. The CDR3 loop spans 13 amino acids. The junction had 2 bases not matched to a gene; V was cut back by 5 bases and J by 2 bases. Germline V gene sequence: CDR1 SGHTA, CDR2 FQGTGA. Here the CDR3 reads CASSPTGNYGYTF. The CDR3 region has the DNA TGTGCCAGCAGCCCGACAGGGAACTATGGCTACACCTTC.

The chain has TRBV19 and TRBJ1-2, with D unclear. Trimming stripped 6 bases from V and 2 bases from J, with 7 bases between. The CDR3 covers 12 residues. The V gene's germline CDR1 is LNHDA and CDR2 SQIVND (reference sequence). Written as DNA, the CDR3 is TGTGCCAGTAGAAGGGAGAACTATGGCTACACCTTC. Its protein is CASRRENYGYTF.

The J gene is TRBJ2-7, the V gene TRBV4-2; 16 bases match TRBD2. This CDR3 contains 21 residues. CDR1 LGHNA and CDR2 YNFKEQ come from the germline V gene. V shed 0 bases, J shed 3 bases, and the junction held 14 bases outside the gene matches. The CDR3 DNA is TGTGCCAGCAGCCAAGATAATATAATGGGACTAGCGGGGGGGGACCTCTACGAGCAGTACTTC. Amino acid sequence: CASSQDNIMGLAGGDLYEQYF.

On this clone: The sample holds other DNA sequences that translate to the same CDR3. This chain joins TRBV7-9 and TRBJ1-1; D perhaps matches TRBD1 (5 bases). The CDR3 spans 13 residues. The germline V gene encodes CDR1 SEHNR and CDR2 FQNEAQ (reference sequence). V was clipped by 3 bases and J by 2 bases, with 7 bases between them. The CDR3 protein is CASSFTGNTEAFF. The CDR3 nucleotides are TGTGCCAGCAGCTTTACAGGTAACACTGAAGCTTTCTTT.

The genes are TRBV24-1 and TRBJ2-1; the match to TRBD2 covers 8 bases. The CDR3 sequence is 15 residues long. CDR1 is KGHDR and CDR2 is SFDVKD in the germline V gene. The V gene end was trimmed by 3 bases and the J gene end by 7 bases; junction bases not matched to a gene: 7. CDR3 region: CATSDPGGRSNEQFF. In nucleotides, the CDR3 is TGTGCCACCAGTGATCCCGGCGGGAGGAGTAATGAGCAGTTCTTC.

The chain links TRBV7-9 to TRBJ1-5; D unclear. The V end lost 5 bases, the J end lost 1 base, and 15 bases lay between the germline ends. The CDR3 is made up of 16 amino acids. Germline V gene sequence: CDR1 SEHNR, CDR2 FQNEAQ (reference sequence). The CDR3 DNA reads as TGTGCCAGCAGCCCGCCTCTGGAGGGCAGCAATCAGCCCCAGCATTTT. This codes for CASSPPLEGSNQPQHF.

The V gene is TRBV18, the J gene TRBJ1-1; D possibly corresponds to TRBD1 (6 bases). This CDR3 is built from 15 residues. Germline V lookup: CDR1 KGHSH, CDR2 LQKENI. V shed 4 bases and J shed 2 bases, with 14 bases lying between them. The CDR3, as DNA: TGTGCCAGCTCACGGGGCACAGGGTCTAACACTGAAGCTTTCTTT. Its translation: CASSRGTGSNTEAFF.

This clone was detected only once. DNA of the CDR3: TGTGCCAGCAGCTCCTACACCGGGGAGCTGTTTTTT. Translated, it gives CASSSYTGELFF. The chain is built from TRBV7-3 and TRBJ2-2; D gene uncertain. With 4 bases removed from V and 3 bases from J, the gap between germline ends came to 3 bases. Germline lookup yields CDR1 SGHTA and CDR2 FQGTGA. The CDR3 covers 12 residues.

This clone was observed a single time. The chain combines TRBV7-3 with TRBJ2-1; D gene uncertain. From germline, CDR1 is SGHTA and CDR2 FQGTGA. The CDR3 contains 16 residues. Trimming pared 2 bases from V and 0 bases from J, leaving 11 bases between. As DNA, the CDR3 is TGTGCCAGCAGCTTAGAGGCGTCGAGCTCCTACAATGAGCAGTTCTTC. It codes for CASSLEASSSYNEQFF.

This chain links TRBV29-1 with TRBJ2-1, with TRBD1 matching 8 bases. Per germline, CDR1 SQVTM and CDR2 ANQGSEA. The CDR3 extends over 14 amino acids. The V segment lost 3 bases and the J segment 9 bases; nucleotides outside the gene matches: 10. CDR3 residues: CSVDPQGANGEQFF. DNA for the CDR3: TGCAGCGTTGACCCGCAGGGGGCGAACGGTGAGCAGTTCTTC.